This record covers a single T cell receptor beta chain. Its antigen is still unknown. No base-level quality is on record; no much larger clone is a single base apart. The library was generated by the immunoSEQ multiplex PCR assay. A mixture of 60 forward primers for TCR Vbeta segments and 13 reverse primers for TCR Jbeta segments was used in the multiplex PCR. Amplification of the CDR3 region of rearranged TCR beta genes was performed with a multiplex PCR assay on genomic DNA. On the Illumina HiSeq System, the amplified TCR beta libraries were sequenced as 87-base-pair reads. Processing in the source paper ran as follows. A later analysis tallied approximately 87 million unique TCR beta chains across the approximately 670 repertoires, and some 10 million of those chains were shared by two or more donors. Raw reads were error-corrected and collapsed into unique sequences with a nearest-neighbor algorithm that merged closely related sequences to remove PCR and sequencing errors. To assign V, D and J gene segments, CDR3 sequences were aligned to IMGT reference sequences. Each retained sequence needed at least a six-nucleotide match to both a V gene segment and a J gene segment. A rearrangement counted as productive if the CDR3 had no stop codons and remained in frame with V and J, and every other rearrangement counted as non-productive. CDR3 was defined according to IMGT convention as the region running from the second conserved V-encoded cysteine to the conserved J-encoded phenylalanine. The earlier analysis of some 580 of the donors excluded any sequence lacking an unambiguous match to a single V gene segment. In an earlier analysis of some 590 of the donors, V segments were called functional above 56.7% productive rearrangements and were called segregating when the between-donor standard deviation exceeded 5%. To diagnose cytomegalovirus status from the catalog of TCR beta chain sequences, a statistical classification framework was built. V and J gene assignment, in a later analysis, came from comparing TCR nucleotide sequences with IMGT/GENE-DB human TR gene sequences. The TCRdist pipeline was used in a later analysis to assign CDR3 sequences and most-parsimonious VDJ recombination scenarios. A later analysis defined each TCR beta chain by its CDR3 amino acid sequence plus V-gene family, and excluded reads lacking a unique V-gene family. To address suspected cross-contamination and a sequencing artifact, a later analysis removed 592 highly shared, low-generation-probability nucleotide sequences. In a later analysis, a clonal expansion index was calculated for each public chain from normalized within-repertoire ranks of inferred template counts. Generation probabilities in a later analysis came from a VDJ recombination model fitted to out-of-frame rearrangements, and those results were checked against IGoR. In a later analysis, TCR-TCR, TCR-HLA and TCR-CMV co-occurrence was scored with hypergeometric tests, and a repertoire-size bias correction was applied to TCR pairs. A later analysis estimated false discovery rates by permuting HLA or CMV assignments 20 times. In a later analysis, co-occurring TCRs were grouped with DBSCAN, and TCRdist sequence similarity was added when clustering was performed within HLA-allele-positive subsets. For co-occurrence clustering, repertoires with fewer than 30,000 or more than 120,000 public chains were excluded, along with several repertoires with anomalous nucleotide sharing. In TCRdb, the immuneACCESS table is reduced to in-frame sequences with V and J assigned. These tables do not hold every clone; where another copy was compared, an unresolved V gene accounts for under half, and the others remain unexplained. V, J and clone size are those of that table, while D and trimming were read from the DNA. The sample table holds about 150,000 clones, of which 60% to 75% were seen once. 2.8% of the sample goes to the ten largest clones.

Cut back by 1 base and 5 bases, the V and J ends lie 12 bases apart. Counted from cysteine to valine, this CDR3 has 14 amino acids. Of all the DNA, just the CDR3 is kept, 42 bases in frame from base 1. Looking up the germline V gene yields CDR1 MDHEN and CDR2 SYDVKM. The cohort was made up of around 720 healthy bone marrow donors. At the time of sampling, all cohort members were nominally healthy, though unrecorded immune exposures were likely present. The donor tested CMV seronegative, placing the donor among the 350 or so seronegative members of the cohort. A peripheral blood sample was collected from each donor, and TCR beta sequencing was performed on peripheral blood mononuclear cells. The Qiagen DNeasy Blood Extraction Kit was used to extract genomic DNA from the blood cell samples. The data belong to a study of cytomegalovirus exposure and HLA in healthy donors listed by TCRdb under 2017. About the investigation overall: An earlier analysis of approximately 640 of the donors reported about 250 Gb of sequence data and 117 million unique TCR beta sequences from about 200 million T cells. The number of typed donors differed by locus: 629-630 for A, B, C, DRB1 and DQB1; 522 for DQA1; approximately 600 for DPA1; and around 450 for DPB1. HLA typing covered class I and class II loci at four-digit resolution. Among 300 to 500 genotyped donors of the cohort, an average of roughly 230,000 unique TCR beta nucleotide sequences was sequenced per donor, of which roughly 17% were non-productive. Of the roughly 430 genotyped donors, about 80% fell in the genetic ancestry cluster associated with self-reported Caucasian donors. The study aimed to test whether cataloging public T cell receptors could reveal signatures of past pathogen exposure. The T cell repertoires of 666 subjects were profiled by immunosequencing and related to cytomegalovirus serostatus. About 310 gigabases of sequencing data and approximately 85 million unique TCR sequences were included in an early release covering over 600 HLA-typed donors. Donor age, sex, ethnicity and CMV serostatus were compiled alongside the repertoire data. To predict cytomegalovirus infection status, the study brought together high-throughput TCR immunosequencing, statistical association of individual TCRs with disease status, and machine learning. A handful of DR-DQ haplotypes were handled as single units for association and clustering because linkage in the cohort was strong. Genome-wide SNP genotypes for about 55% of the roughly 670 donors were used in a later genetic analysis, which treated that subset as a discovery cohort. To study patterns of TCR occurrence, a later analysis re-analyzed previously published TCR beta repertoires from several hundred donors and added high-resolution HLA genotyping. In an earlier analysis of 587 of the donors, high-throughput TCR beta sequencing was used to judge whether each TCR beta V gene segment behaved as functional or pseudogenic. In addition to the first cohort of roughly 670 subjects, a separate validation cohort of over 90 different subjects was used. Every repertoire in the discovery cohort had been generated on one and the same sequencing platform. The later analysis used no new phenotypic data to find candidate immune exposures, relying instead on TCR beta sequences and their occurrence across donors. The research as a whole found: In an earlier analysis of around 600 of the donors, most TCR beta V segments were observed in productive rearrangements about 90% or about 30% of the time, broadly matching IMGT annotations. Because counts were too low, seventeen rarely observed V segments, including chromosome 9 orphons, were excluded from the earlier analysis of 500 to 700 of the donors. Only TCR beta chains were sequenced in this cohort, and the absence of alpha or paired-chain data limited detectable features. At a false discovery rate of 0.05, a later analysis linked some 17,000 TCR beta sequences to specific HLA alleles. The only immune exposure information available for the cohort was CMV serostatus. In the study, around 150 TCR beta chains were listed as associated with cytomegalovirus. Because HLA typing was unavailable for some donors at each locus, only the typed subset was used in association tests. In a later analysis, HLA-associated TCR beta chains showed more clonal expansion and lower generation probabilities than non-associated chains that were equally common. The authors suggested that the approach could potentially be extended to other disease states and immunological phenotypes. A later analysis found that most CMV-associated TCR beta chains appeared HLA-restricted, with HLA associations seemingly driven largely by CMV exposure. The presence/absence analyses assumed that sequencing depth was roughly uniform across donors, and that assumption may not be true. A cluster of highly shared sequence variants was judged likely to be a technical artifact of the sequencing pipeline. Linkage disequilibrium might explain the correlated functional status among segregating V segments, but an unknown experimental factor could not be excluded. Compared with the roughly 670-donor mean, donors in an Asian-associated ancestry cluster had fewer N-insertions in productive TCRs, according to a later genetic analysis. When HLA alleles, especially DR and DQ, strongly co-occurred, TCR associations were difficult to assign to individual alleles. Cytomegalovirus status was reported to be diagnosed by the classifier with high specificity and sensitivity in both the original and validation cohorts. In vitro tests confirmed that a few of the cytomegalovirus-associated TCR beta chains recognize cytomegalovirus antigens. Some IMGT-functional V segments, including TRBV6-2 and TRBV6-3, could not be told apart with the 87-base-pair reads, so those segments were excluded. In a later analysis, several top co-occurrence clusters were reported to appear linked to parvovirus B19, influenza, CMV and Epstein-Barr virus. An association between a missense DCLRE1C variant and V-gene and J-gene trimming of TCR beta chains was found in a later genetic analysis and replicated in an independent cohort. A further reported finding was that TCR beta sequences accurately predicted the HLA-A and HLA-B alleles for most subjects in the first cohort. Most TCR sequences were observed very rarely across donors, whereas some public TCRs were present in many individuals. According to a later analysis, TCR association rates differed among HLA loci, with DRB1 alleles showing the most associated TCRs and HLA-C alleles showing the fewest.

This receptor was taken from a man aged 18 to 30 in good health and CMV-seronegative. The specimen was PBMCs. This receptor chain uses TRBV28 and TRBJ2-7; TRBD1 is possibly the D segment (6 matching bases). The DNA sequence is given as TGTGCCAGCAGTTTATATAGGGGGTCGGACGAGCAGTACGTC. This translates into CASSLYRGSDEQYV.